The T cell receptor beta chain under discussion was sequenced for a study of cytotoxic CD8 clonotypes in ibrutinib-treated CLL. Broader study findings: Higher circulating CD8+ T-cell counts strongly accompanied higher baseline clonality, above age-matched healthy donors. The times at which samples were taken varied between sustained-remission and progressing patients. Clonality rose at ibrutinib response, held steady in sustained remission, and fell toward baseline at progression.

This CDR3 has 12 residues. V shed 8 bases and J 6 bases; nucleotides not matched to a gene: 4. The V gene's germline CDR1 is SNHLY and CDR2 FYNNEI. On this clone: Antigen: not known.

Investigators sought sequencing depths of between 1 in 200,000 and 1 in 1 million T cells. Produced via immunoSEQ multiplex PCR; TCRdb's table is partial and in-frame only. This sample has approximately 320,000 clones; 67% occur once, and the top ten carry roughly 6.7%. The TCR sequence derives from a human donor with chronic lymphocytic leukemia. This specimen was PBMCs, taken after 36 months of ibrutinib treatment. The chain uses TRBV2 and TRBJ1-5; 7 bases fit TRBD1. CDR3 residues: CASGGGTQPQHF. The CDR3, as DNA: TGTGCCAGCGGAGGGGGCACTCAGCCCCAGCATTTT.